The text below deals with one TCR beta chain. Antigen specificity is unknown. This sample stems from a study of T cells after posttransplantation cyclophosphamide. Broader study findings: Recipient CMV seropositivity and CMV reactivation strongly tracked TRB clonality. Tissue-infiltrating T cells from skin or gut overlapped little with blood T cells.

The repertoire was sequenced with immunoSEQ multiplex PCR; TCRdb's copy has only in-frame clones and lacks some. The profile shows 32,000 or so clones, approximately 90% of them singletons. The germline CDR1 and CDR2 sequences are MGHRA and YSYEKL. The CDR3 consists of 17 residues. Trimming left V 3 bases short and J 3 bases short, with 15 bases between. The chain has TRBV4-1 and TRBJ1-6, with D perhaps TRBD1 (5 bases). Sequencing input: PBMCs. The origin of this receptor is a woman aged 40 to 50 with a blood cancer, CMV-positive, and with a related stem cell donor. The CDR3 here is CASSQESGTYYNSPLHF. CDR3 sequence (DNA): TGCGCCAGCAGCCAGGAATCCGGGACTTACTATAATTCACCCCTCCACTTT.